The present T cell receptor (beta chain) was sequenced within a study of blood T cell repertoires in COVID-19. Across the whole study: Collection of acute and convalescent COVID-19 samples took place in the United States, Italy and Spain. PBMCs, B-cell-depleted T cells, or T cells provided the cDNA or gDNA that made up the material.

This CDR3 spans 14 amino acids. The germline CDR1 and CDR2 sequences are WNHNN and SYGVQD (reference sequence). The ends were cut back, 4 bases at V and 7 bases at J, with 16 bases in the middle. Authors' analysis steps: Cell counts per sample came from amplifying reference gene primers. Here immunoSEQ multiplex PCR was the method, and the copy in TCRdb shows in-frame clones only, minus some. The D gene and trimming were derived from the DNA, and the V and J assignments and clone size from that table. The sample records hundreds of thousands of clones, 70% to 90% being singletons. The genes are TRBV10-1 and TRBJ2-5; maybe TRBD2 (5 bases). This clonotype originated in a human donor in a cohort sampled during active COVID-19. The sample was peripheral blood. CDR3 loop: CASSGDSSRGTQYF. In DNA form, the CDR3 reads TGCGCCAGCAGTGGTGATTCCTCACGGGGGACCCAGTACTTC.